The clone carrying this T cell receptor beta chain appeared once. The second PCR ran about 6 to 12 cycles with a sample-barcoded 5' primer and J-beta primers. MiXCR was run by TCRdb on the 5' RACE reads, yielding one entry per CDR3 protein. The repertoire consists of roughly 550,000 distinct CDR3 sequences, with less than 25% occurring once and the leading ten covering around 10%. These data belong to a study of blood T cells in healthy people across ages. CDR1 SEHNR and CDR2 FQNEAQ come from the germline V gene (reference sequence). V was pared by 2 bases and J by 1 base, with 9 bases between. This CDR3 spans 14 amino acids. A further study also used this sample, focusing on T cells of mothers and their children.

The gene calls are TRBV7-9 and TRBJ2-7; TRBD1 is a possible D gene (5 bases). The sample was blood. The TCR was taken from a boy aged 10-17 years in good health. CDR3 coding DNA: TGTGCCAGCAGCTTAATCAGGGCGTCCTACGAGCAGTACTTC. Its translation: CASSLIRASYEQYF.